Sequencing of this TCR beta chain was carried out in a study of T cells in localized non-small cell lung cancer. Overall study findings and caveats: Analysis by sequencing included only one tumor region, so heterogeneity remains possible.

Trimming cost V 7 bases and J 7 bases, with 16 bases left between them. The CDR3 runs 13 residues. The V gene's germline CDR1 is MNHEY and CDR2 SVGAGI. On this clone itself: Its antigen is still unknown.

Repertoires were generated with immunoSEQ multiplex PCR, while TCRdb's copy carries only in-frame clones and drops some. The sample consists of tens of thousands of clones, roughly 88% of them appearing once. The specimen was peripheral blood, collected before any cancer treatment. The chain couples TRBV6-5 to TRBJ1-2, with D maybe TRBD1 (5 bases). This clonotype was obtained from a woman between 35 and 75 years old with stage I lung adenocarcinoma. CDR3 protein: CASTWGREAGYTF. CDR3 DNA: TGTGCCAGCACATGGGGGAGGGAGGCTGGCTACACCTTC.